This T cell receptor beta chain was profiled in a study of early T cells in non-severe SARS-CoV-2 infection. Via MiXCR, TCRdb re-called the 5' RACE reads, giving one row per CDR3 protein. This table has about 48,000 distinct CDR3 sequences, roughly 9.8% appearing once. The V end was cut by 2 bases, the J end by 3 bases, with 19 bases between. The CDR3 covers 17 residues. Germline values: CDR1 SEHNR, CDR2 FQNEAQ (reference sequence). This clonotype was found many times. This clonotype originated in an adult who was a healthcare worker with PCR-confirmed SARS-CoV-2 infection or an uninfected control (not recorded which). The sequencing sample was made of whole blood. The chain employs TRBV7-9 and TRBJ1-2; no clear D gene. As DNA, the CDR3 is TGTGCCAGCAGCTTACCAGATAAGGAACGGACGGACTATGGCTACACCTTC. Amino acids: CASSLPDKERTDYGYTF.